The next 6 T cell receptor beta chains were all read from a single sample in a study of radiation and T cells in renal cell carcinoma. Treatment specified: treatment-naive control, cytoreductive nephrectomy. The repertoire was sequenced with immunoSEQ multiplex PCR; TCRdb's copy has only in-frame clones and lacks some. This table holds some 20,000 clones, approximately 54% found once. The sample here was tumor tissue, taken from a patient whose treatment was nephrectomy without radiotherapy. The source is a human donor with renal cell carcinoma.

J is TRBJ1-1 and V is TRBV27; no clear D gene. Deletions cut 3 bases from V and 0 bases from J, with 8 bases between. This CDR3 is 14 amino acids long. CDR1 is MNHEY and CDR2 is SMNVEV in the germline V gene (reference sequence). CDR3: CASSFRGLNTEAFF. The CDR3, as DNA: TGTGCCAGCAGTTTTCGAGGGCTGAACACTGAAGCTTTCTTT.

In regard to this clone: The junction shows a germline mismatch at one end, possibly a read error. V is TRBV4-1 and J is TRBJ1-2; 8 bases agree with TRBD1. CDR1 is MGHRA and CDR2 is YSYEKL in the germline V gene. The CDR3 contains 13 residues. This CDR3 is CASSPVYRGAFSF. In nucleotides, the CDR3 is TGCGCCAGCAGCCCCGTTTACAGGGGGGCGTTCTCCTTC.

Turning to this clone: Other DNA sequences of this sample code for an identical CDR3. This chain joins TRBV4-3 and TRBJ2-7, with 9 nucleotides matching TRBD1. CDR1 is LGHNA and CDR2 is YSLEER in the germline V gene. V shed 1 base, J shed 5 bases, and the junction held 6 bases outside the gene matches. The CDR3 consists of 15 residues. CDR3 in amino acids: CASSQGGDRVHEQYF. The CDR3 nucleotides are TGCGCCAGCAGCCAAGGAGGGGACAGGGTCCACGAGCAGTACTTC.

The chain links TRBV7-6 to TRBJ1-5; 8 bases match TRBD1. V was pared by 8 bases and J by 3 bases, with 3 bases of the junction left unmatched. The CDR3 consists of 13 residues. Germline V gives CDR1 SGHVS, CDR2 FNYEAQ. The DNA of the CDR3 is TGTGCCAGCGGACAGGGCTCCAATCAGCCCCAGCATTTT. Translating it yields CASGQGSNQPQHF. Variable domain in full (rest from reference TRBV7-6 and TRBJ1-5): GAGVSQSPRYKVTKRGQDVALRCDPISGHVSLYWYRQALGQGPEFLTYFNYEAQQDKSGLPNDRFSAERPEGSISTLTIQRTEQRDSAMYRCASGQGSNQPQHFGDGTRLSIL.

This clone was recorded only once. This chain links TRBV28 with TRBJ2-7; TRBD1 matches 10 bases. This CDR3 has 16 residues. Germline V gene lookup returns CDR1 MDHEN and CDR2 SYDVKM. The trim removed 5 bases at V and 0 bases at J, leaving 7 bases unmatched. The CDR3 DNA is TGTGCCAGCAGTCCATCCGACAGGGGGCTCTCCTACGAGCAGTACTTC. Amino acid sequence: CASSPSDRGLSYEQYF.

The chain's CDR3 is CASSYSTGGGYEQYF. Here the CDR3 DNA reads TGTGCCAGCAGTTACTCGACAGGAGGAGGATACGAGCAGTACTTC. The chain couples TRBV6-5 to TRBJ2-7, with D possibly being TRBD1 (6 bases). The CDR3 has 15 residues. Trimming left V 0 bases short and J 4 bases short, with 13 bases between. Germline CDR1 MNHEY, CDR2 SVGAGI.